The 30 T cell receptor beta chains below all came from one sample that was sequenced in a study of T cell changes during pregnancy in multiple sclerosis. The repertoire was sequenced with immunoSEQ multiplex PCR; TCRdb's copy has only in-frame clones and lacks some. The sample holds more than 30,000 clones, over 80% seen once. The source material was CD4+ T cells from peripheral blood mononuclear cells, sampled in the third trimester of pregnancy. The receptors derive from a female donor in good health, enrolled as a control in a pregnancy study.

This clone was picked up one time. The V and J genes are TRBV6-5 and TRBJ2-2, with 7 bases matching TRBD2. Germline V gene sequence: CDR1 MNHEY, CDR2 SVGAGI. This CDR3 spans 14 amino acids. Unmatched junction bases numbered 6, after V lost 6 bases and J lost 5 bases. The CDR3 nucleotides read TGTGCCAGCAGCCTTACCGGGGGGACCGGGGAGCTGTTTTTT. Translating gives CASSLTGGTGELFF.

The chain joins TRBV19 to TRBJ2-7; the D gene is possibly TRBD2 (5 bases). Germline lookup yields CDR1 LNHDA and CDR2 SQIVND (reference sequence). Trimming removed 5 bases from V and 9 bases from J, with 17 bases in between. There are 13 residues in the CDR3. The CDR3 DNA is TGTGCCAGTAGTGGTAGCGACCGATCAGTGCAGTACTTC. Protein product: CASSGSDRSVQYF.

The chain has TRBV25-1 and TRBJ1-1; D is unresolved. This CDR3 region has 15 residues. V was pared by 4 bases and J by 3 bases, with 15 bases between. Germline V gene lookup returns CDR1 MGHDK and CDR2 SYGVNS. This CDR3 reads CASSGSAGADTEAFF. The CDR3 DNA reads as TGTGCCAGCAGTGGGAGCGCGGGCGCGGACACTGAAGCTTTCTTT.

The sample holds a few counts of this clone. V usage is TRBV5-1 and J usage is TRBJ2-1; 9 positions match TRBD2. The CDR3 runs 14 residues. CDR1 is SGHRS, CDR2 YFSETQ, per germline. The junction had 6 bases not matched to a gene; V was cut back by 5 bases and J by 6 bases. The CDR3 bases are TGCGCCAGCAGGCTGGGACTAGCTGGCAATGAGCAGTTCTTC. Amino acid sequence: CASRLGLAGNEQFF.

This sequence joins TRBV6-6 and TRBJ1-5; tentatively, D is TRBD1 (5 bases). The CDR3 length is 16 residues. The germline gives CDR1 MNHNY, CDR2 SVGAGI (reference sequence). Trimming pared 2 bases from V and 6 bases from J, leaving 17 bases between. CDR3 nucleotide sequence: TGTGCCAGCAGTTACCCCGGGCAGGGAACAGGTCAGCCCCAGCATTTT. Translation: CASSYPGQGTGQPQHF.

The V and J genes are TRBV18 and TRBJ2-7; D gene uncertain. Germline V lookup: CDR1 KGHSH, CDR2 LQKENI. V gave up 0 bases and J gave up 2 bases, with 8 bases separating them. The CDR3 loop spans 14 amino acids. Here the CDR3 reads CASSPPARTYEQYF. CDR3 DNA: TGTGCCAGCTCACCACCGGCCCGTACCTACGAGCAGTACTTC.

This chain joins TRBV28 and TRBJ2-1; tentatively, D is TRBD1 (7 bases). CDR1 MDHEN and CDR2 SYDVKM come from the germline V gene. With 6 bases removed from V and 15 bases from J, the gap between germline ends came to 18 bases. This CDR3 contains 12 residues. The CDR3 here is CASRGQGGFPFF. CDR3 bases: TGTGCCAGCAGGGGCCAGGGGGGCTTCCCGTTCTTC.

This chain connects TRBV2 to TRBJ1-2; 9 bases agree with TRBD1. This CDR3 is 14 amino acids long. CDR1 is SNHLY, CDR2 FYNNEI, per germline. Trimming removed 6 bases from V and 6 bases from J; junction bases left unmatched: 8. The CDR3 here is CASRTGTGLNGYTF. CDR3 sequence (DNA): TGTGCCAGCAGAACCGGGACAGGGCTGAATGGCTACACCTTC.

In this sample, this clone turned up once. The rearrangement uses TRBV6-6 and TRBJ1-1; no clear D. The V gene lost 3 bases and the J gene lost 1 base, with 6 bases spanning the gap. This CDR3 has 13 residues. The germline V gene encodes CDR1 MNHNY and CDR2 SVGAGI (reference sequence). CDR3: CASSYLPNTEAFF. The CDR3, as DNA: TGTGCCAGCAGTTATCTTCCGAACACTGAAGCTTTCTTT.

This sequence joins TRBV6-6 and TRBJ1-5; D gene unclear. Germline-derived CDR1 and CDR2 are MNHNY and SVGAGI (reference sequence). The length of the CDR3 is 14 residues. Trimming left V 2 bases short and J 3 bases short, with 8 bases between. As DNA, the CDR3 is TGTGCCAGCAGTTACAGGCAGGACAATCAGCCCCAGCATTTT. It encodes CASSYRQDNQPQHF.

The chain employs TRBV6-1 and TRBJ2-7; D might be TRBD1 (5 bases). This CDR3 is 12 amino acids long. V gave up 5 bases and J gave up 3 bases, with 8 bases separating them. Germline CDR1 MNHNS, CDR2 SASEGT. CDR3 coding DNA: TGTGCCAGCAGTAGGACAAACTACGAGCAGTACTTC. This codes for CASSRTNYEQYF.

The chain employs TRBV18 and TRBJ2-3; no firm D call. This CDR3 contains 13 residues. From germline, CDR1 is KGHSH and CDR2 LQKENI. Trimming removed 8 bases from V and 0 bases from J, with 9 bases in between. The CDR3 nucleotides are TGTGCCAGCGCCTCACAGAGCACAGATACGCAGTATTTT. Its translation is CASASQSTDTQYF.

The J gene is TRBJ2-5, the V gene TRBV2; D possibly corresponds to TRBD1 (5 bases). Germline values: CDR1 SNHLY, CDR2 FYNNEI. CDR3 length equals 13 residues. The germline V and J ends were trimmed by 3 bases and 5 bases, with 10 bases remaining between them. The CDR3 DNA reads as TGTGCCAGCAGTGAGGGGCCATGGGAGACCCAGTACTTC. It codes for CASSEGPWETQYF.

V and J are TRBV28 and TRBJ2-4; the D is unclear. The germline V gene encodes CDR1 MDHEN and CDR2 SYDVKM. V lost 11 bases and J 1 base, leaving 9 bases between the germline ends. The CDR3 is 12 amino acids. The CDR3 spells CASSLAKNIQYF. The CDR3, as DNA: TGTGCCTCCTCGTTGGCCAAAAACATTCAGTACTTC.

This CDR3 is CASSQIYSGRPSNEQFF. The CDR3 DNA reads TGTGCCAGCAGCCAAATCTATAGCGGCAGACCTTCCAATGAGCAGTTCTTC. This chain joins TRBV9 and TRBJ2-1; perhaps TRBD2 as D (6 bases). The CDR3 has 17 residues. Per germline, CDR1 SGDLS and CDR2 YYNGEE. The germline V and J ends were trimmed by 4 bases and 6 bases, with 23 bases remaining between them. Using reference TRBV9 and TRBJ2-1 for the parts outside the CDR3, the full variable domain is DSGVTQTPKHLITATGQRVTLRCSPRSGDLSVYWYQQSLDQGLQFLIQYYNGEERAKGNILERFSAQQFPDLHSELNLSSLELGDSALYFCASSQIYSGRPSNEQFFGPGTRLTVL.

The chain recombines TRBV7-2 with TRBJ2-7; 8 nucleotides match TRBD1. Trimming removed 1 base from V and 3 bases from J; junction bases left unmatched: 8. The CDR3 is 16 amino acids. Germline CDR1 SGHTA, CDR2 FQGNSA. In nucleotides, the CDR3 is TGTGCCAGCAGCTTAGACGGACAGGGCCGAATCTACGAGCAGTACTTC. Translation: CASSLDGQGRIYEQYF.

CDR3 in amino acids: CATQQGIGDTEAFF. The CDR3 coding sequence is TGCGCCACTCAACAGGGAATCGGTGACACTGAAGCTTTCTTT. The chain is built from TRBV5-1 and TRBJ1-1; TRBD1 is a possible D gene (6 bases). This CDR3 has 14 residues. Between the trimmed V and J ends, which lost 9 bases and 3 bases, there was a span of 18 bases. Germline V gene lookup returns CDR1 SGHRS and CDR2 YFSETQ.

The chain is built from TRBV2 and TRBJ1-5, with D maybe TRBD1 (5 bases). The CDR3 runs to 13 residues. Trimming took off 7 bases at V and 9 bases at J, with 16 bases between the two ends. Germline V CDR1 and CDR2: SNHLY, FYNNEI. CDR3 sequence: CASKRGQTWPQHF. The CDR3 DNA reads TGTGCCAGCAAAAGGGGCCAGACCTGGCCCCAGCATTTT.

In DNA, the CDR3 is TGTGCCAGCAGGTCACAGGGGGCCGGCACTGAAGCTTTCTTT. Protein product: CASRSQGAGTEAFF. This rearrangement joins TRBV2 to TRBJ1-1; TRBD1 agrees at 9 bases. The J segment lost 4 bases and the V segment lost 6 bases, leaving 6 bases of the junction unmatched. This CDR3 contains 14 residues. Germline lookup yields CDR1 SNHLY and CDR2 FYNNEI.

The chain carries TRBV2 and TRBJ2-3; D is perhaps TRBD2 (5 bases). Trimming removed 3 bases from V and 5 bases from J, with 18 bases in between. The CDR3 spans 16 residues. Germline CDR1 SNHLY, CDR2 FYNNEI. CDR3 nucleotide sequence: TGTGCCAGCAGTGAGCAGGCGGGCGGCATAGGAGATACGCAGTATTTT. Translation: CASSEQAGGIGDTQYF.

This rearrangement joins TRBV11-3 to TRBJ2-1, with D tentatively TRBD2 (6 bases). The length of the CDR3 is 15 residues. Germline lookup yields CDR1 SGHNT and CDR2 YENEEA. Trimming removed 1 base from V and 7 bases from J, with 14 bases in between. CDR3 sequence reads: CASSLAGRSGNEQFF. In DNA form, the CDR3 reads TGTGCCAGCAGCTTAGCGGGGAGGTCAGGGAATGAGCAGTTCTTC. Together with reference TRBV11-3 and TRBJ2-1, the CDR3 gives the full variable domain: EAGVVQSPRYKIIEKKQPVAFWCNPISGHNTLYWYLQNLGQGPELLIRYENEEAVDDSQLPKDRFSAERLKGVDSTLKIQPAELGDSAVYLCASSLAGRSGNEQFFGPGTRLTVL.

The CDR3 coding sequence is TGTGCCAGCAGTCCTAGGACAGGCGTACGATTCGAAGCTTTCTTT. This translates into CASSPRTGVRFEAFF. The chain couples TRBV28 to TRBJ1-1; 7 bases are a match to TRBD1. V shed 5 bases and J 8 bases; nucleotides not matched to a gene: 14. This CDR3 comprises 15 residues. Germline V gene lookup returns CDR1 MDHEN and CDR2 SYDVKM.

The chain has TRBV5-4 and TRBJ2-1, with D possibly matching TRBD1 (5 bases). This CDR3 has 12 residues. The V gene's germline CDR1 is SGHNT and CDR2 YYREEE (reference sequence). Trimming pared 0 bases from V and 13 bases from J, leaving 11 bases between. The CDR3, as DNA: TGTGCCAGCAGCTTGGGACAGTTAGGACAGTTCTTC. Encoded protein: CASSLGQLGQFF.

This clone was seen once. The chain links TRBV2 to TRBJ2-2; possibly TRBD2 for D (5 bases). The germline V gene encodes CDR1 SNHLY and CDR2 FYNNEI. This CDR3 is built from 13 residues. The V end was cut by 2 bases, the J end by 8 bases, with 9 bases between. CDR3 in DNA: TGTGCCAGCAGTGAACTTCCGGGAGGGGAGCTGTTTTTT. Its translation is CASSELPGGELFF.

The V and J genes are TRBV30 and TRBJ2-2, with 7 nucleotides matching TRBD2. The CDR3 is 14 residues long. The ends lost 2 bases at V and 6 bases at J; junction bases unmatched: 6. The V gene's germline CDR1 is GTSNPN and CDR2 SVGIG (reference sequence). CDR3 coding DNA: TGTGCCTGGAGTTTCCCGGGAGGATCCGGGGAGCTGTTTTTT. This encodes CAWSFPGGSGELFF.

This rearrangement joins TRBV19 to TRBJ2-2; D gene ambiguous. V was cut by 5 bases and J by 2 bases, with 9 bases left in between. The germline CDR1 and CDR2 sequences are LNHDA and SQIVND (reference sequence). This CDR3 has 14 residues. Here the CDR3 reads CASSVTRNTGELFF. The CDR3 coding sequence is TGTGCCAGTAGTGTTACTCGAAACACCGGGGAGCTGTTTTTT.

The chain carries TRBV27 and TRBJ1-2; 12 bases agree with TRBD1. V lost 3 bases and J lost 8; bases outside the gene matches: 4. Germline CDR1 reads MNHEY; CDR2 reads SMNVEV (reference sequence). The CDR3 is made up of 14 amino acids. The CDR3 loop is CASSFSGQGAGYTF. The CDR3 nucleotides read TGTGCCAGCAGTTTTTCGGGACAGGGGGCCGGCTACACCTTC.

The CDR3 loop reads CAISGRARGPMNNEQFF. The CDR3 DNA reads as TGTGCCATCAGTGGACGGGCGCGAGGGCCTATGAACAATGAGCAGTTCTTC. The J gene is TRBJ2-1, the V gene TRBV10-3; TRBD2 is a possible D gene (5 bases). The germline V gene encodes CDR1 ENHRY and CDR2 SYGVKD. V gave up 4 bases and J gave up 5 bases, with 21 bases separating them. This CDR3 region has 17 residues.

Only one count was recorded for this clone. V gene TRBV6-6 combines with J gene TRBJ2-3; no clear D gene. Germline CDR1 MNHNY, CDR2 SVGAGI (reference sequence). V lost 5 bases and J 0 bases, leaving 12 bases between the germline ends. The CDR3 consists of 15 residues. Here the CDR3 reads CASSGSRTSTDTQYF. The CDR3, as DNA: TGTGCCAGCAGTGGTTCAAGAACTAGCACAGATACGCAGTATTTT.

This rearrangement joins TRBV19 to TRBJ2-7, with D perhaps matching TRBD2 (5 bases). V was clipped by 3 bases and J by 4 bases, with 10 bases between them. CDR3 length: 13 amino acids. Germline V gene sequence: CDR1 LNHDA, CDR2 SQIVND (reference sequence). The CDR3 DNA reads TGTGCCAGTAGTATGAGAGAGGGATACGAGCAGTACTTC. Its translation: CASSMREGYEQYF.